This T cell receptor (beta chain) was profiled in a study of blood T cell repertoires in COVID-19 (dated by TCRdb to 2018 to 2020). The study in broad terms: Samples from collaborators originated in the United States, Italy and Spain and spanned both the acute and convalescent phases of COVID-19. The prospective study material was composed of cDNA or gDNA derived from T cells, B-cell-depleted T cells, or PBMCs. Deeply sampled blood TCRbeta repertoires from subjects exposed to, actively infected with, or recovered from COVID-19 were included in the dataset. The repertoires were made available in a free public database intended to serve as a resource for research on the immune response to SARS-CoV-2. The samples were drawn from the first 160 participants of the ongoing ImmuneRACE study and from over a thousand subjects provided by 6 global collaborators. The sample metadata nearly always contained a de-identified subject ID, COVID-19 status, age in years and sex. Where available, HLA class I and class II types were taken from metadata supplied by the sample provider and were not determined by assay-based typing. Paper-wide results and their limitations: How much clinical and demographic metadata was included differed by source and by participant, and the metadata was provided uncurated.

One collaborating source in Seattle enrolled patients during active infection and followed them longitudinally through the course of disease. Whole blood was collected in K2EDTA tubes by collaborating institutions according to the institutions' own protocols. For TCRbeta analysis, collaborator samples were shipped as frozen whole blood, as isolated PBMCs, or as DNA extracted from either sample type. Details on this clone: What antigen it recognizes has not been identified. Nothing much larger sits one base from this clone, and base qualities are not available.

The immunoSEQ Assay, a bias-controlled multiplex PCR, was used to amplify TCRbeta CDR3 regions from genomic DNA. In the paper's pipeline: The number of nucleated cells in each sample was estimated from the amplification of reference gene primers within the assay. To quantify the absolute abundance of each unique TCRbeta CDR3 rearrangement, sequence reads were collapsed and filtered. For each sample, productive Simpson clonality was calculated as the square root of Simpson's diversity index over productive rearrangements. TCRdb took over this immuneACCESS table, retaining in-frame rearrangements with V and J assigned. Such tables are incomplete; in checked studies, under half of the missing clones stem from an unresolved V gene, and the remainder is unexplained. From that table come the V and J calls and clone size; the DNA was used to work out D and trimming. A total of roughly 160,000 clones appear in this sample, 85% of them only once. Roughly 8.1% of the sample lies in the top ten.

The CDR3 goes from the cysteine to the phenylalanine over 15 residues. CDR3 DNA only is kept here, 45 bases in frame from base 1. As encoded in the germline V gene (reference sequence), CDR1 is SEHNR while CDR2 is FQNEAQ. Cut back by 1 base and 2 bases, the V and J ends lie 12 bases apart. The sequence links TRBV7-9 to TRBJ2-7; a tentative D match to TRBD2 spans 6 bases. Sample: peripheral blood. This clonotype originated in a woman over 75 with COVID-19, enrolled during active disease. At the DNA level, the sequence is TGTGCCAGCAGCTTAGTTTCAGGCGGGACCTACGAGCAGTACTTC. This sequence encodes CASSLVSGGTYEQYF.